The 5 T cell receptor beta chains presented below share a single source sample, sequenced in a study of OX40 agonist ivuxolimab in advanced cancers. The table came from immunoSEQ multiplex PCR; TCRdb's copy has only in-frame clones and leaves some out. Among about 48,000 clones listed, about 85% were seen once. Sequenced here: CD4+ or CD8+ T cells sorted from blood, sampled in a trial of the OX40 agonist ivuxolimab. Source of these receptors: an adult with an advanced solid tumor such as melanoma, head and neck, liver or kidney cancer.

This chain connects TRBV19 to TRBJ2-4, with D possibly called TRBD1 or TRBD2 (5 bases each). Per the germline V gene, CDR1 is LNHDA and CDR2 is SQIVND (reference sequence). The CDR3 consists of 15 residues. V gave up 5 bases and J gave up 7 bases, with 18 bases separating them. In DNA, the CDR3 is TGTGCCAGTAGTGGGACGGGCTCAAGGGTGAACATTCAGTACTTC. Its translation: CASSGTGSRVNIQYF.

The chain employs TRBV4-1 and TRBJ2-3, with D possibly called TRBD1 or TRBD2 (5 bases each). This CDR3 region has 16 residues. Germline values: CDR1 MGHRA, CDR2 YSYEKL. Trimming removed 3 bases from V and 0 bases from J, with 13 bases in between. The CDR3 nucleotides are TGCGCCAGCAGCCAGCAAGGGACCGCTAGCACAGATACGCAGTATTTT. It codes for CASSQQGTASTDTQYF.

This clone was counted only a few times. The chain carries TRBV19 and TRBJ2-2; possibly TRBD1 for D (5 bases). V gave up 10 bases and J gave up 0 bases, with 15 bases separating them. Germline values: CDR1 LNHDA, CDR2 SQIVND (reference sequence). The CDR3 contains 15 residues. The CDR3 coding sequence is TGTGCCACCCAGGGAAACAACCCGAACACCGGGGAGCTGTTTTTT. Amino acids: CATQGNNPNTGELFF.

This chain uses TRBV5-4 with TRBJ2-3; maybe TRBD2 (6 bases). The CDR3 loop spans 15 amino acids. Germline V gives CDR1 SGHNT, CDR2 YYREEE (reference sequence). Trimming removed 6 bases from V and 4 bases from J, with 18 bases in between. CDR3 DNA sequence: TGTGCCAGCACCTTCACGGCGGGACGGGCAGATACGCAGTATTTT. Translated: CASTFTAGRADTQYF.

V usage is TRBV6-5 and J usage is TRBJ2-3, with D perhaps TRBD1 (6 bases). Trimming stripped 5 bases from V and 1 base from J, with 13 bases between. The CDR3 extends over 15 amino acids. Germline V gene sequence: CDR1 MNHEY, CDR2 SVGAGI. CDR3 sequence: CASSNRVTGTDTQYF. CDR3 coding DNA: TGTGCCAGCAGTAACAGGGTGACGGGCACAGATACGCAGTATTTT.